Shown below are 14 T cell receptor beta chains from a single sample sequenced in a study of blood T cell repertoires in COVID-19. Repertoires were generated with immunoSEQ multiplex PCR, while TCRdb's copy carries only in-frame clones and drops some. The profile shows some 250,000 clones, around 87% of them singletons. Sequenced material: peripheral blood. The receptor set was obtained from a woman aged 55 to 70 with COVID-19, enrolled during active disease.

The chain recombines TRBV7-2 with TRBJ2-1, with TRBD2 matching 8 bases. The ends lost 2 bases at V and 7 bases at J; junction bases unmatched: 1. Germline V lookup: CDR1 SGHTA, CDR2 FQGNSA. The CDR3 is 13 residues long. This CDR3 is CASSLKRENEQFF. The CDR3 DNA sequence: TGTGCCAGCAGCTTAAAGCGGGAGAATGAGCAGTTCTTC.

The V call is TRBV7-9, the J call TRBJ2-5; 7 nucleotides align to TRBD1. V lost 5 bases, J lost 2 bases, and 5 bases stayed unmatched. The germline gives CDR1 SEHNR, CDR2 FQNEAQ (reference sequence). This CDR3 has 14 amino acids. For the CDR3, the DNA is TGTGCCAGCAGCCTAGGGGGCCTTCAAGAGACCCAGTACTTC. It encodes CASSLGGLQETQYF.

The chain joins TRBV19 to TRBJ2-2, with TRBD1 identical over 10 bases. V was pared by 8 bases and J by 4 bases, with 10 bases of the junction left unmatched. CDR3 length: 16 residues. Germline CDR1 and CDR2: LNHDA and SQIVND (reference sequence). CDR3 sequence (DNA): TGTGCCAGTCGCGGGACAGGGGTTACGGGCACCGGGGAGCTGTTTTTT. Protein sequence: CASRGTGVTGTGELFF.

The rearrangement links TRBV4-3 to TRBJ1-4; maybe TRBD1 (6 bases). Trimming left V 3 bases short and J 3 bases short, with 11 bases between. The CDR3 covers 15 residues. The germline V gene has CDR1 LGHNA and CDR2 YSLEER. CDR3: CASSQNRAPNEKLFF. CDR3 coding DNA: TGCGCCAGCAGCCAGAACAGGGCACCTAATGAAAAACTGTTTTTT.

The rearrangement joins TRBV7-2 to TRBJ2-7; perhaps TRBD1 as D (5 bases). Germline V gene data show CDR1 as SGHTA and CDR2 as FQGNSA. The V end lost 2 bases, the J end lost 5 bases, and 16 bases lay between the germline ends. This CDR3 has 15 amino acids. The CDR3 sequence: CASSLLRTYKDEQYF. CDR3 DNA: TGTGCCAGCAGCTTATTGCGGACATACAAGGACGAGCAGTACTTC.

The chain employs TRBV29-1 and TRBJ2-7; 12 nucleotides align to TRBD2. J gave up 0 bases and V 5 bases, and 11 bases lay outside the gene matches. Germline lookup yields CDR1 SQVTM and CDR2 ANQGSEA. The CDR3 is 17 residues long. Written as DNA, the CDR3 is TGCAGCGTTACCCGACTAGCGGGAGCCCCGAGCTCCTACGAGCAGTACTTC. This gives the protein CSVTRLAGAPSSYEQYF.

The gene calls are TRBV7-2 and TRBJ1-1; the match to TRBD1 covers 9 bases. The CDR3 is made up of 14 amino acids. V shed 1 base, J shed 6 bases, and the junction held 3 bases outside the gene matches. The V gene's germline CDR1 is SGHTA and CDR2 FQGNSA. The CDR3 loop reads CASSLDNRGPEAFF. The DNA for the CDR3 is TGTGCCAGCAGCTTAGACAACAGGGGGCCTGAAGCTTTCTTT.

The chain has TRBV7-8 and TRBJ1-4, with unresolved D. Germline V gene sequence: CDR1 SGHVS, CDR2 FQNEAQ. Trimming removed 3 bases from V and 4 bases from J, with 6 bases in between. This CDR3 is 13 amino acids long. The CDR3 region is CASSLGSNEKLFF. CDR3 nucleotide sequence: TGTGCCAGCAGCTTGGGGAGTAATGAAAAACTGTTTTTT.

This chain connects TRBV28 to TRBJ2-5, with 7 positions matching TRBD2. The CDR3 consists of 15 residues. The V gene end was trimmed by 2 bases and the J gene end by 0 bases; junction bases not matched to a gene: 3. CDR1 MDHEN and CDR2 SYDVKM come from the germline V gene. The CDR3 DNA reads TGTGCCAGCAGTTTAGGGGGAGGGTACCAAGAGACCCAGTACTTC. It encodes CASSLGGGYQETQYF.

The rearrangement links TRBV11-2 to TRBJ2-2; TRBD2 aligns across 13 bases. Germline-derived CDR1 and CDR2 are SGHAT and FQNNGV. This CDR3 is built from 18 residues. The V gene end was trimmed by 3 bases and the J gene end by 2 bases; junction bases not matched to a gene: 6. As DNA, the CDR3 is TGTGCCAGCAGCTTTAAGCGGGGACTAGCGGGAAACACCGGGGAGCTGTTTTTT. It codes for CASSFKRGLAGNTGELFF.

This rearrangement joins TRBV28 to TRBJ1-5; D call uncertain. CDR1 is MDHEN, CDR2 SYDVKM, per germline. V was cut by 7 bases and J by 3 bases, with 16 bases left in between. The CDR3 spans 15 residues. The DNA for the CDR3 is TGTGCCAGCAAGGGTTTCCGGGGAAACAATCAGCCCCAGCATTTT. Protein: CASKGFRGNNQPQHF.

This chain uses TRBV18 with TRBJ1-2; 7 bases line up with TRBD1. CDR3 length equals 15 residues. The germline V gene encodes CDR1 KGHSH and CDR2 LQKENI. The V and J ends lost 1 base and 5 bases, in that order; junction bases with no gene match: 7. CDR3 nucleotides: TGTGCCAGCTCACCACTAAGGGACAGAGGGTATGGCTACACCTTC. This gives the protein CASSPLRDRGYGYTF.

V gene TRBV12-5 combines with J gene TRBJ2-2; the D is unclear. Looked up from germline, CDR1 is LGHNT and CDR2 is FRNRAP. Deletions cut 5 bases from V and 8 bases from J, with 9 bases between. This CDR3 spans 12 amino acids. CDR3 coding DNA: TGTGCTAGTGGTATCCGACTGGGGGAGCTGTTTTTT. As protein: CASGIRLGELFF.

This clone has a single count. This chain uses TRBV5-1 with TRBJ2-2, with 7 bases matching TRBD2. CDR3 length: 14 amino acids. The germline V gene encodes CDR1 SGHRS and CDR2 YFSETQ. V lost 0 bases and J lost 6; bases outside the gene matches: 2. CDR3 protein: CASSLAAGAGELFF. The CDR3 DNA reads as TGCGCCAGCAGCTTGGCCGCGGGGGCCGGGGAGCTGTTTTTT.